This record concerns one TCR beta chain sequence. Its cognate antigen has yet to be identified. One base away there is no much larger clone; base qualities are not given. These data originate in a study of blood T cells in healthy people across ages (dated by TCRdb to the mid-2010s). Turning to the overall study: Template switching captured roughly one uniquely barcoded TCR beta cDNA molecule per two T cells in model experiments. Using the same blood draw, the study looked at two additional independent replicas of 1 million unique cDNA reads for two donors, one aged 18 to 30 and the other aged 80 or older. To avoid experimental bias, donors of different ages were randomly spread across the sequencing lanes. Donors were grouped into four age groups: young (average 16 years), middle-aged (39), aged (roughly 62) and long-lived (just over 80). The study measured age-related changes in TCR beta repertoire diversity using deep sequencing normalized with unique cDNA molecular identifiers.

Libraries were built with 5' RACE. TCRdb shows the sequencer as Illumina HiSeq 2500. A second PCR of about 6 to 12 cycles was run with a J-beta primer mix and a sample-barcoded 5' primer. A template-switch 5' adaptor carrying 12 random nucleotides introduced a unique molecular identifier onto each TCR beta cDNA molecule. At least 3 million CDR3-containing paired-end reads were obtained from each sample. All of the RNA was converted into first-strand cDNA using the Mint cDNA synthesis kit, with a TRBC-specific oligonucleotide serving as the primer. Following uracil-DNA glycosylase treatment, a first 18-cycle PCR with universal primers M1SS and BC2_uni_R was performed on all cDNA. As for the original processing: Each sample was normalized by randomly selecting 1 million high-quality reads, each carrying a distinct molecular identifier. Reads sharing molecular identifiers were discarded rather than binned into consensus sequences. CDR3 identification, clonotype clustering and error correction used MiTCR with a Q25 quality threshold and the strictest error-elimination algorithm. Lower-bound total TCR beta diversity was estimated with a nonparametric unseen species model using Euler transformation. TCRdb took the public reads, trimmed them with fastp at Q25, ran MiXCR for clone calling and kept in-frame beta chains. One record per CDR3 amino acid sequence lists the most common genes and DNA. The V and J calls and clone size are TCRdb's, not the authors'. This sample has some 860,000 distinct CDR3 sequences in its table, and approximately 53% of those were observed once. Around a quarter of the sample goes to the ten largest clones.

The germline V gene specifies SQVTM as CDR1 and ANQGSEA as CDR2. V is trimmed back by 6 bases and J by 8 bases, and the junction contains 13 bases that no gene match accounts for. CDR3 length: 14 amino acids, cysteine to phenylalanine. Of the read, only the CDR3 DNA is kept; its 42 bases are in frame from base 1. Donors were roughly 40 systemically healthy Caucasian individuals from Russia aged roughly 6 to 90 years. Around 9.7 milliliters of peripheral blood were collected from each donor into EDTA-treated Vacutainer tubes. Ficoll-Paque density-gradient centrifugation was used to isolate PBMCs, with at least 6.5 million per sample. Total RNA was extracted from PBMCs with Trizol reagent, with at least 5.5 micrograms obtained per sample. For every donor, flow cytometry on a PBMC aliquot measured the percentage of naive CD45RAhigh/CD27high T cells. Broad study findings and their caveats: A strong correlation was found between observed TCR beta diversity and the percentage of naive T cells measured by flow cytometry. Observed TCR beta diversity per million T cells fell roughly linearly with age, and a significant reduction was already apparent by age roughly 40. Conclusive comparison of naive and antigen-experienced compartments was prevented by the profiling of bulk unsorted PBMCs. The CMV infection status of donors was not known, potentially confounding age-related changes in expanded clonotypes. Estimates of total diversity from one million sequenced T cells were regarded as lower bounds and underestimates. The long-lived group showed more naive CD4+ T cells, fewer expanded clones and increased TCR diversity than the aged group, suggesting age selection.

The chain links TRBV29-1 with TRBJ2-3; 8 junctional bases match TRBD1. The source material was blood. The clonotype was recovered from a man aged 35-49 years in good health. CDR3 reads: CSVPQDRVLGTQYF. The nucleotide sequence is TGCAGCGTGCCCCAGGACAGGGTATTGGGTACGCAGTATTTT.